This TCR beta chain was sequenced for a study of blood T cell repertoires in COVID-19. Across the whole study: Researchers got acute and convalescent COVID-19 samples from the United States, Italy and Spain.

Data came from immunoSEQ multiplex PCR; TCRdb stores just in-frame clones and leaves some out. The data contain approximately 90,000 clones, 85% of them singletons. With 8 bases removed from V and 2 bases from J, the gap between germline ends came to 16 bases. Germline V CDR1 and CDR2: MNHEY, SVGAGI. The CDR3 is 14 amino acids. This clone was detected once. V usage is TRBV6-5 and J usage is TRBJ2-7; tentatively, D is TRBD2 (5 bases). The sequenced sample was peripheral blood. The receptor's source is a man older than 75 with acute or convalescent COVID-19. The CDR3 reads CASRRGRGAYEQYF. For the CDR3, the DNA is TGTGCCAGCCGCCGAGGGCGAGGAGCCTACGAGCAGTACTTC.